This T cell receptor beta chain was observed in a study of blood T cell repertoires in COVID-19. Background on the study: The United States, Italy and Spain provided the acute and convalescent COVID-19 samples. The cDNA or gDNA used as material had been derived from T cells, B-cell-depleted T cells, or PBMCs.

This CDR3 has 16 residues. Looked up from germline, CDR1 is MNHEY and CDR2 is SVGAGI. V shed 2 bases and J 3 bases; nucleotides not matched to a gene: 6. Original processing notes: Counts of nucleated cells, estimated from reference gene primer amplification, were obtained. This table comes from immunoSEQ multiplex PCR, and its TCRdb copy is limited to in-frame clones, with some not included. From that table come the V and J calls and clone size; the DNA was used to work out D and trimming. The sample lists 150,000 to 200,000 clones, roughly four fifths occurring once. The receptor was isolated from a man aged 25 to 40 with active or convalescent COVID-19. Sequencing was done on a sample of peripheral blood. The chain has TRBV6-5 and TRBJ1-4; 7 bases align to TRBD1. The CDR3 DNA is TGTGCCAGCAGTTACCCCTGGGGACAGTCTAATGAAAAACTGTTTTTT. It codes for CASSYPWGQSNEKLFF.